This TCR beta chain was identified during a study of response to subunit inactivated influenza vaccine. TCRdb reanalysed the RT-PCR reads using MiXCR and keeps one entry per CDR3 protein. Seen here are 650,000 or so distinct CDR3 sequences, 12% to 15% observed once, and the top ten hold roughly 7.6%. Germline trimming cut 4 bases from V and 0 bases from J; bases unmatched to any gene: 5. The V gene's germline CDR1 is SGHRS and CDR2 YFSETQ. The CDR3 has 18 residues. Study-wide results and caveats: Each seasonal influenza vaccination, the authors suggested, recruits few new T cells.

This clonotype appeared a few times. Antigen specificity is unknown. The starting material was PBMCs from blood, obtained 14 days before vaccination. The rearrangement uses TRBV5-1 and TRBJ2-2, with TRBD2 matching 14 bases. This TCR derives from a man aged 50-60 years who received an inactivated influenza vaccine. The CDR3 DNA sequence: TGCGCCAGCAGCCGGGGACTAGCGGGGGACCCGAACACCGGGGAGCTGTTTTTT. Its translation is CASSRGLAGDPNTGELFF.